The clone carrying this TCR beta chain was counted only a few times. Its specificity is unknown. This entry comes from a study of read filtering for tumor transcriptome and immune sequencing. About the research overall: The cohort had about 16 men and over eleven women aged roughly 47 to 90, mean approximately 66 years.

From roughly 390 ng of RNA, a library with molecular barcoded alpha/delta and beta/gamma adaptors was made. In TCRdb, the reads were re-called with MiXCR into one record per CDR3 protein. This table holds 130,000 or so distinct CDR3 sequences, about 13% found once. General study points: Correlation between methods rose after single-read clonotypes were removed. About 81.9% of IR-seq clonotypes had one read, totaling about 3.3% of reads; RNA-seq: about 70% and 40%.

Trimming removed 7 bases at V and 12 bases at J, with 15 bases between. The germline V gene has CDR1 DFQATT and CDR2 SNEGSKA (reference sequence). This CDR3 spans 11 amino acids. The sequence was collected from a donor aged 40 or over with multiple myeloma. This rearrangement joins TRBV20-1 to TRBJ1-4, with D hard to call. Specimen: a population of CD138-negative cells sorted from bone marrow. This chain's CDR3 is CSVPNRMELFF. DNA for the CDR3: TGCAGTGTGCCGAATAGGATGGAACTGTTTTTT.